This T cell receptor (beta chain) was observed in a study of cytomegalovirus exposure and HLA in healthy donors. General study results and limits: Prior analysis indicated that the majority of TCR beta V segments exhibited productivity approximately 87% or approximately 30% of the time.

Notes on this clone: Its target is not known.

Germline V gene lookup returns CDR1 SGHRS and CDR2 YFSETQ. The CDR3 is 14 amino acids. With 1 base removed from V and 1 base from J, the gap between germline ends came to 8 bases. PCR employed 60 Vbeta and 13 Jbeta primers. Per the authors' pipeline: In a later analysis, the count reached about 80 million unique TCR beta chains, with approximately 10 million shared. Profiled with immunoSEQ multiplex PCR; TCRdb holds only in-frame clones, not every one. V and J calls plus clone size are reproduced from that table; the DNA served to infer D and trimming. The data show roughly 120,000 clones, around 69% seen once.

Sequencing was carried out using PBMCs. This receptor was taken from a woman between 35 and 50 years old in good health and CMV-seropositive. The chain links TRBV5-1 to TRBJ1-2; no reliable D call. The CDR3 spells CASSLLPVNYGYTF. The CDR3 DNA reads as TGCGCCAGCAGCTTGCTTCCGGTTAACTATGGCTACACCTTC.